The following is a T cell receptor beta chain sequence with its context. Its antigen is currently not known. No much larger clonotype is one base removed from it; base qualities were not supplied. The library was generated by PCR. TCR sequencing of DNA from cultured CD4+ T cells used the Oncomine TCR Beta short-read assay at the Johns Hopkins FTIC core. Genomic DNA was extracted from the cultured CD4+ T cells with the QIAamp micro DNA kit. The Oncomine TCR Beta libraries from cultured CD4+ T cells were pooled using unique dual indexes and then sequenced on an Illumina iSeq 100. Processing in the source paper ran as follows. Non-productive sequences were filtered out, and CDR3s that did not start with C, did not end with F or W, or were shorter than 7 amino acids were discarded. The MANAFEST web application was used to identify antigen-specific clonotypes by comparing peptide-stimulated wells against reference wells and other culture wells. For a clone to be called positive, the clone needed an FDR below 0.05, an odds ratio above 5, and a productive frequency above 0.1% in at least two of three replicate wells. A clonotype was classed as cross-reactive if the clonotype showed significant expansion both in SARS-CoV-2 spike wells and in at least one common cold coronavirus spike condition. Using R version 3.6.1, CDR3 homology was evaluated through Levenshtein distances (stringdist) along with unrooted phylogenetic trees (ape). TCRdb applied fastp at Q25 and MiXCR to the public reads, then kept only in-frame beta chains. Identical CDR3 protein sequences are pooled into one entry, listed with their most common genes and DNA. These V and J calls originate from TCRdb's pipeline instead of the authors' own analysis. The sample has approximately 16,000 distinct CDR3 sequences on record, under 75% of them singletons. The ten largest clones add up to approximately 7.4% of the sample.

The sample is drawn from a study of vaccination and CD4 T cells after COVID-19 (dated by TCRdb to between 2020 and 2023). Study-wide context: Every convalescent patient had a positive nasal swab PCR test for SARS-CoV-2, with mild disease in 8 to 10 patients and severe disease in one. Post-COVID blood samples from convalescent patients were collected a median of approximately 100 days after diagnosis, with a range of 35 to 161 days. The convalescent cohort comprised six males and four females, including two Hispanic individuals, seven Caucasians, two Asians and one multiracial person. Each participant got two doses of either the Pfizer-BioNTech BNT162b2 vaccine (n=8) or the Moderna mRNA-1273 vaccine (n=2). Post-vaccine blood samples were taken a median of 72 days after the second vaccine dose, with a range of about 13 to 250 days. The spike-specific CD4+ TCR repertoire was compared before and after mRNA vaccination in around ten COVID-19 convalescent patients and several infection-naive healthy vaccine recipients. For stimulating the cultures, overlapping spike peptide pools were used, derived from SARS-CoV-2 as well as from the common cold coronaviruses HCoV-NL63, HCoV-OC43 and HCoV-229E. Control cultures received a CEFX viral epitope pool as the positive control, an HIV-1 Nef peptide pool as the negative control, or no peptide. Paper-wide results and their limitations: An increase in the median number of SARS-CoV-2-reactive clonotypes from around 20 after infection to 38 after vaccination was observed, but the change was not found to be significant. In convalescent patients, a median around 90% of post-vaccine SARS-CoV-2-reactive clones were detected only after vaccination, suggesting vaccine-specific priming. Of the vaccine-specific clones found in convalescent patients, nearly all (304 of 307) were mono-reactive for SARS-CoV-2 spike instead of being cross-reactive with common cold coronaviruses. Only a relatively small number of convalescent patients were included in the study, and early timepoints following natural infection were not analyzed.

Read against the paper, the sample's treatment or condition label means: approximately nine-day PBMC culture with coronavirus spike peptide pools or control peptides (ViraFEST assay). The study used the ViraFEST assay, which expanded antigen-specific T cells with peptide pools and then identified expanded clonotypes by TCR sequencing. The convalescent patients' positive SARS-CoV-2 PCR tests fell between March and December 2020, which was before the Alpha, Beta and Delta variants emerged in the United States. Approximately 2.1 million PBMCs per well were cultured in IMDM with approximately 5% human AB serum and approximately 10 IU/ml IL-2, plus 10 ug/ml peptide pools. On days 3 and 7, half of the culture medium was replaced with fresh IL-2-containing medium. After 10 days of culture, CD4+ T cells were isolated by negative selection with the EasySep CD4+ T cell isolation kit. PBMCs were separated from whole blood using Ficoll-Paque Plus gradient centrifugation and then either used fresh or cryopreserved at -140C. Triplicate wells were generally used for each culture condition.

This receptor was identified in a human donor who had recovered from COVID-19. The sample comprised CD4+ T cells from blood, cultured in vitro.

The CDR3 sequence is CASTSGYGELFF. The DNA reads TGTGCCAGCACCTCAGGTTACGGGGAGCTGTTTTTT. The chain links TRBV7-2 with TRBJ2-2, with the identity of the D gene unclear. Deletion took 7 bases off V and 7 bases off J, with a span of 10 bases between the germline ends. Spanning cysteine to phenylalanine, the CDR3 consists of 12 amino acids. Only the CDR3 DNA is retained, 36 bases long and in frame from the first base. From a lookup of the germline V gene, CDR1 and CDR2 are SGHTA and FQGNSA. Here the CDR3 is joined to the reference TRBV7-2 and TRBJ2-2 genes, and the full variable domain is: GAGVSQSPSNKVTEKGKDVELRCDPISGHTALYWYRQSLGQGLEFLIYFQGNSAPDKSGLPSDRFSAERTGGSVSTLTIQRTQQEDSAVYLCASTSGYGELFFGEGSRLTVL.